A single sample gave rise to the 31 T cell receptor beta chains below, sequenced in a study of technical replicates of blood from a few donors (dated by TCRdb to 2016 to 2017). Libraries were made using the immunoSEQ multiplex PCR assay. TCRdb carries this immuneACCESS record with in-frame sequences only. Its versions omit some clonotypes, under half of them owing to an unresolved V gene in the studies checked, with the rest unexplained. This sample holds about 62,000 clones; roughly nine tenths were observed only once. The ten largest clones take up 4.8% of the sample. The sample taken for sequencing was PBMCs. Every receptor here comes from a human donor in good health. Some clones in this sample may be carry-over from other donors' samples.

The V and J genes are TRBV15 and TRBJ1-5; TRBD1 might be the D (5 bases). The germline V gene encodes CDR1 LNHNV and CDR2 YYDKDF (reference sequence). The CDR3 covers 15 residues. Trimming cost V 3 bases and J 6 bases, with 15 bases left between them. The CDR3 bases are TGTGCCACCAGCAGCAGGGAAGCCGCTAGTCAGCCCCAGCATTTT. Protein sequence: CATSSREAASQPQHF.

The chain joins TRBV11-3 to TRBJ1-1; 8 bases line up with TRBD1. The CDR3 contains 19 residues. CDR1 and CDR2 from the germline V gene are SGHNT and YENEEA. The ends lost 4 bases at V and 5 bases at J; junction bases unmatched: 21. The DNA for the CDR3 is TGTGCCAGCAGCTCGCCGGACAGGGCCCAAATAATTGTAGGTACTGAAGCTTTCTTT. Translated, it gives CASSSPDRAQIIVGTEAFF.

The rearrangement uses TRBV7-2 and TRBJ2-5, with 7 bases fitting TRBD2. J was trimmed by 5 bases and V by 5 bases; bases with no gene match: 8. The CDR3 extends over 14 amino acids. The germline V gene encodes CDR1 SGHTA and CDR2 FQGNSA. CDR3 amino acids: CASSRGLERETQYF. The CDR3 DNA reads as TGTGCCAGCAGCCGCGGACTAGAACGGGAGACCCAGTACTTC.

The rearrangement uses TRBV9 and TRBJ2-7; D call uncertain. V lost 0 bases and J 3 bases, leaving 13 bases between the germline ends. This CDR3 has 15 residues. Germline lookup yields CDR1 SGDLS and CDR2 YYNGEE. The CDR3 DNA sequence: TGTGCCAGCAGCGTAGGGTTTGCGGAATACTACGAGCAGTACTTC. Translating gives CASSVGFAEYYEQYF.

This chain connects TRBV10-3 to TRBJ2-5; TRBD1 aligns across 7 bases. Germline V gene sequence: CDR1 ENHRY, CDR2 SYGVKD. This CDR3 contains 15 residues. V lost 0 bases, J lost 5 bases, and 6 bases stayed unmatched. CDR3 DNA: TGTGCCATCAGTGAGTCTACAGGGGTAGGGGAGACCCAGTACTTC. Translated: CAISESTGVGETQYF.

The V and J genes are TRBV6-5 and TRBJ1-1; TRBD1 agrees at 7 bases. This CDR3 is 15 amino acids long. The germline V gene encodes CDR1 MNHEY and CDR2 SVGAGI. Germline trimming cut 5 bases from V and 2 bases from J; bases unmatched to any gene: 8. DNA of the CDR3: TGTGCCAGCAGTCCACTTGGGACAGTTAACACTGAAGCTTTCTTT. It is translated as CASSPLGTVNTEAFF.

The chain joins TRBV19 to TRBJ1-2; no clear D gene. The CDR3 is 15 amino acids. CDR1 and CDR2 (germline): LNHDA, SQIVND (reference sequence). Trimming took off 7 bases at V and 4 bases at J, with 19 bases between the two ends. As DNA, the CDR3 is TGTGCCAGTAAGCTTTCTGGTGCCCGAGGCTATGGCTACACCTTC. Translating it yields CASKLSGARGYGYTF.

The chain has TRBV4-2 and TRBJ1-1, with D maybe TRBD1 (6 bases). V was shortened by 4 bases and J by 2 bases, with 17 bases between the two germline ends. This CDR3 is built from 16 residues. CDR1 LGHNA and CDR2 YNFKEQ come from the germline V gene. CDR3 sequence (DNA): TGTGCCAGCAGCCCTGGGGTCACAGGGCTTAACACTGAAGCTTTCTTT. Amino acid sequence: CASSPGVTGLNTEAFF.

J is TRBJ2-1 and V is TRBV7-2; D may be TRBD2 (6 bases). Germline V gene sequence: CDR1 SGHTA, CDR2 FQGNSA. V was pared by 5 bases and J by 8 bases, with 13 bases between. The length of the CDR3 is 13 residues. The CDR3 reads CASSLGGLDEQFF. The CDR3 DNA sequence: TGTGCCAGCAGCCTAGGAGGGCTCGATGAGCAGTTCTTC.

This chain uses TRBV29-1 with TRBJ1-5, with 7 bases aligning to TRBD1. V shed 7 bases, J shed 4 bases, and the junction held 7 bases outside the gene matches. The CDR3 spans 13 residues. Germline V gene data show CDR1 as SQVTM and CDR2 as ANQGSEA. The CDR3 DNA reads TGCAGCGCCGGGACAGCCTTTAATCAGCCCCAGCATTTT. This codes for CSAGTAFNQPQHF.

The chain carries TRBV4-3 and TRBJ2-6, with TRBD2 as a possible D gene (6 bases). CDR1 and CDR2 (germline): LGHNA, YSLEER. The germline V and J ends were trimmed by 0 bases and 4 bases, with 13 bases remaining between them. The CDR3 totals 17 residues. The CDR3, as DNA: TGCGCCAGCAGCCAAGATGGTACACGGGGGGGGGCCAACGTCCTGACTTTC. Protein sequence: CASSQDGTRGGANVLTF.

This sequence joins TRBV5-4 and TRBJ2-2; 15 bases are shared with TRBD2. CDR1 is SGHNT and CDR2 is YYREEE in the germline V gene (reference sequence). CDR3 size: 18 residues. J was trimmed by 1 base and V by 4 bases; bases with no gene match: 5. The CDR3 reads CASSMPGLAGGNTGELFF. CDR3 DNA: TGTGCCAGCAGCATGCCGGGACTAGCGGGGGGGAACACCGGGGAGCTGTTTTTT.

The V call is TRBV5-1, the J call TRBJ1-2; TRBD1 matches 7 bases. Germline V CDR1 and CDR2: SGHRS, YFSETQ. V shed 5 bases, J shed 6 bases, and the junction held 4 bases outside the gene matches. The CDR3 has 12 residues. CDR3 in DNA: TGCGCCAGCAGTTCAGGGACAGATGGCTACACCTTC. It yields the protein CASSSGTDGYTF.

The DNA of the CDR3 is TGTGCCAGCAGCTTAGGGGGGACAGGGAGGTACGAGCAGTACTTC. Amino acids: CASSLGGTGRYEQYF. The chain employs TRBV7-2 and TRBJ2-7, with 9 bases fitting TRBD1. The CDR3 runs 15 residues. The junction had 5 bases not matched to a gene; V was cut back by 1 base and J by 4 bases. Germline V gene sequence: CDR1 SGHTA, CDR2 FQGNSA.

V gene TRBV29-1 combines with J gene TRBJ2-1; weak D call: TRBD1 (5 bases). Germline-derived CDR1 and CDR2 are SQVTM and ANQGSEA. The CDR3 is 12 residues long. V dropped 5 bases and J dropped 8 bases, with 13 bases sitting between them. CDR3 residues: CSVSRGWDEQFF. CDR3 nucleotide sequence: TGCAGCGTTTCAAGGGGTTGGGATGAGCAGTTCTTC.

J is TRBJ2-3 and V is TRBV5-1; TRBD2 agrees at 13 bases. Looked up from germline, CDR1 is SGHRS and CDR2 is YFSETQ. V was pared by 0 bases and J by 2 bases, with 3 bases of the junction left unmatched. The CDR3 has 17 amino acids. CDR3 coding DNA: TGCGCCAGCAGCTTGGAGGGACTAGCGGGATTCACAGATACGCAGTATTTT. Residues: CASSLEGLAGFTDTQYF.

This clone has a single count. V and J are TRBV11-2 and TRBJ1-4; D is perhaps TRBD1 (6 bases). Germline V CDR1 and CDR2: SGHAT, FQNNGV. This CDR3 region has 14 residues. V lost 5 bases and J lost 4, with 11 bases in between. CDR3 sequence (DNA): TGTGCCAGCAGCCGAGGACAGCTTAATGAAAAACTGTTTTTT. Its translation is CASSRGQLNEKLFF. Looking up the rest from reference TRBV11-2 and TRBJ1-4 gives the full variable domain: EAGVAQSPRYKIIEKRQSVAFWCNPISGHATLYWYQQILGQGPKLLIQFQNNGVVDDSQLPKDRFSAERLKGVDSTLKIQPAKLEDSAVYLCASSRGQLNEKLFFGSGTQLSVL.

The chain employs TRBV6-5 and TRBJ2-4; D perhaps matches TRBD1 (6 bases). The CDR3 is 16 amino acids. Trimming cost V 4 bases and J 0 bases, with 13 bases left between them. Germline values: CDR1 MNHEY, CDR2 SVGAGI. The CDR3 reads CASSSGTLLAKNIQYF. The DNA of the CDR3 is TGTGCCAGCAGTTCGGGGACACTTCTAGCCAAAAACATTCAGTACTTC.

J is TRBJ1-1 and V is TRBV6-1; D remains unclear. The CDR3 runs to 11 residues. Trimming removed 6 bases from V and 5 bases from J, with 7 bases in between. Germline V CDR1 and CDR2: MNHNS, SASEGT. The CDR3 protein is CASREATEAFF. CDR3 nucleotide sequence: TGTGCCAGCAGGGAGGCTACTGAAGCTTTCTTT.

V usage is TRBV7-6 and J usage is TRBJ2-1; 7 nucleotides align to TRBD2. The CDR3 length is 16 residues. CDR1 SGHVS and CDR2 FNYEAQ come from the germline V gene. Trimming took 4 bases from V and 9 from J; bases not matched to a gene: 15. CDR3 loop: CASSSRTGSGVGEQFF. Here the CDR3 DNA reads TGTGCCAGCAGCTCACGGACCGGGAGCGGGGTAGGTGAGCAGTTCTTC.

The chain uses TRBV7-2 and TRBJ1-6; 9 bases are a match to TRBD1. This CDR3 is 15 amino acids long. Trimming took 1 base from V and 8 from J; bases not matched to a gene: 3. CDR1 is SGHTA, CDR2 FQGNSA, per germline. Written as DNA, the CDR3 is TGTGCCAGCAGCTTAGACAGGGGGCCAGATTCACCCCTCCACTTT. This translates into CASSLDRGPDSPLHF.

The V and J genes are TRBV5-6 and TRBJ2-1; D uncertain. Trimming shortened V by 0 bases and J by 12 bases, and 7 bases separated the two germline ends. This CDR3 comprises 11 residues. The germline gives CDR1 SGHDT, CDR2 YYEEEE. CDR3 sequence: CASSLGRGQFF. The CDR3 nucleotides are TGTGCCAGCAGCTTGGGGCGAGGGCAGTTCTTC.

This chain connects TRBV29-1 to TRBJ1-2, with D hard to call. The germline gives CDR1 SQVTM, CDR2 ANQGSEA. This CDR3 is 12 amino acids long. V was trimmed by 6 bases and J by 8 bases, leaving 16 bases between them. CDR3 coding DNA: TGCAGCGTGGCTAATGGGCCCGACGGCTACACCTTC. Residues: CSVANGPDGYTF.

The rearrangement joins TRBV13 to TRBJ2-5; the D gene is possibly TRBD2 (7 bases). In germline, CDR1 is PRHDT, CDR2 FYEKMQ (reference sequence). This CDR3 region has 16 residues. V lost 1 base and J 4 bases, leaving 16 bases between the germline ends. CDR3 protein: CASSLEGEGRGETQYF. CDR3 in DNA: TGTGCCAGCAGCTTAGAGGGGGAGGGAAGAGGAGAGACCCAGTACTTC.

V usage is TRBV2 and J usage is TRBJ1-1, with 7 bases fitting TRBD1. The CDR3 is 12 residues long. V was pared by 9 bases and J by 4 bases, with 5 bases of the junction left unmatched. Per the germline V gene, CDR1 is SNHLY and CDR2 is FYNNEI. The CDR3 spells CARRQGGTEAFF. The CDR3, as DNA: TGTGCCAGGAGACAGGGTGGCACTGAAGCTTTCTTT.

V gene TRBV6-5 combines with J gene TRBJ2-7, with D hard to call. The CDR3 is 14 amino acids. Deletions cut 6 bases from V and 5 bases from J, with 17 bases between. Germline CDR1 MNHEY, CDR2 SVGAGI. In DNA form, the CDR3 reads TGTGCCAGCAGGCTTATCGTGGGCCATAACGAGCAGTACTTC. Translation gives CASRLIVGHNEQYF.

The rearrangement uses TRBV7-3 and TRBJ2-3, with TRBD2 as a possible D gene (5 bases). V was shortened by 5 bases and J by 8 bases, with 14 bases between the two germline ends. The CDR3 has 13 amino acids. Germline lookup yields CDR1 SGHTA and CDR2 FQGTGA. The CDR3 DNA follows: TGTGCCAGCAGCCCCGGGTCGACTATTACGCAGTATTTT. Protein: CASSPGSTITQYF.

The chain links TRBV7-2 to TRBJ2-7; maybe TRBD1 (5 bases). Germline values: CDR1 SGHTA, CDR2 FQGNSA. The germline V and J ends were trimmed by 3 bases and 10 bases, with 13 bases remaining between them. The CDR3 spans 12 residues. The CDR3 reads CASSFQGFEQYF. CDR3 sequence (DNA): TGTGCCAGCAGCTTTCAGGGCTTCGAACAGTACTTC.

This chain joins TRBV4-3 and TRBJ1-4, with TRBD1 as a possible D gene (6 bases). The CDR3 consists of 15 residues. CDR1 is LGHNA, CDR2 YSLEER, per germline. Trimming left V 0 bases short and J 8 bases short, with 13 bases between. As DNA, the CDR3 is TGCGCCAGCAGCCAAGATGAGGGACACTCCGAAAAACTGTTTTTT. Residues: CASSQDEGHSEKLFF.

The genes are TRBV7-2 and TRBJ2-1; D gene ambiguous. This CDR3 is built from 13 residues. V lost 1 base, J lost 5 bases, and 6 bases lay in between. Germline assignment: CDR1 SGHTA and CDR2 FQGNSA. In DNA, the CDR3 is TGTGCCAGCAGCTTAGATCCCAACAATGAGCAGTTCTTC. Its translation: CASSLDPNNEQFF.

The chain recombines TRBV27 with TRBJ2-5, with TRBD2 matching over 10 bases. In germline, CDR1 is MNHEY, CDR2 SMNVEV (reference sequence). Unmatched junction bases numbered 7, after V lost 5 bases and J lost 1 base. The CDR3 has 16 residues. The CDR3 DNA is TGTGCCAGCAGTCTCACCTTAGCGGGGGGCCAAGAGACCCAGTACTTC. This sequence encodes CASSLTLAGGQETQYF.